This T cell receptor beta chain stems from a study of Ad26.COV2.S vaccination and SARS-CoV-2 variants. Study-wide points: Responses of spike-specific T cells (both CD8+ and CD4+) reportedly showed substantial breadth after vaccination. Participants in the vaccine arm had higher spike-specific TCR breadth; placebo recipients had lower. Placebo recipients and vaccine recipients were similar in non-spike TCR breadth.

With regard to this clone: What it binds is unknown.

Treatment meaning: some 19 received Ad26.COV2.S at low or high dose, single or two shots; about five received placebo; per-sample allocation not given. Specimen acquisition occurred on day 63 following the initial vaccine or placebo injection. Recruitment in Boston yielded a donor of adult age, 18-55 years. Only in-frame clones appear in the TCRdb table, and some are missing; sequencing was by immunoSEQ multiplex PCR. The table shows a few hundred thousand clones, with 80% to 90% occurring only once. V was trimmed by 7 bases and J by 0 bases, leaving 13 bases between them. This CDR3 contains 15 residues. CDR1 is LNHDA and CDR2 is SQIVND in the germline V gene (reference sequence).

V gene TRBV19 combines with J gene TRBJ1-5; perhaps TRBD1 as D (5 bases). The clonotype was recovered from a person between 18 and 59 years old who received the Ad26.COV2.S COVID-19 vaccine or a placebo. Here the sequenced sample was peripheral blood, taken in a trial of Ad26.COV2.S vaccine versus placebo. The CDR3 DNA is TGTGCCAGTATAATAGACAGTAATAGCAATCAGCCCCAGCATTTT. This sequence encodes CASIIDSNSNQPQHF.